The TCR beta chain under discussion was sequenced for a study of OX40 agonist ivuxolimab in advanced cancers. Study context: Averaging 60 years in age, with a range of about 20 to 90, the cohort was approximately 83% male. General study results and limits: Partial responders treated at 0.1-3.0 mg/kg exhibited clonal expansion among the lowest measured.

Concerning this clone: The target antigen is unknown.

Assay used: immunoSEQ multiplex PCR; TCRdb lists only in-frame clones, some missing. In the table there are around 56,000 clones, around 89% of which are singletons. Enrollment shut out patients with autoimmune disease history or systemic immunosuppression. The study sampled blood at baseline, cycle 4 day 1, and cycle 7 day 1. V was cut by 3 bases and J by 2 bases, with 14 bases left in between. The germline V gene has CDR1 LNHDA and CDR2 SQIVND (reference sequence). The CDR3 has 17 amino acids. The sequencing here drew on CD4+ or CD8+ T cells sorted from blood, taken in a trial of the OX40 agonist ivuxolimab. This TCR came from an adult with an advanced solid tumor such as melanoma, head and neck, liver or kidney cancer. The chain combines TRBV19 with TRBJ2-6; either TRBD1 or TRBD2 may supply D (6 bases each). Written as DNA, the CDR3 is TGTGCCAGTAGTATGGGGGCGCGGGAAGCTGGGGCCAACGTCCTGACTTTC. Protein sequence: CASSMGAREAGANVLTF.